These 32 T cell receptor beta chains share one sample of origin, sequenced in a study of cytomegalovirus exposure and HLA in healthy donors. PCR involved 60 Vbeta and 13 Jbeta primers. The assay was immunoSEQ multiplex PCR, and TCRdb's table has in-frame clones only and misses some. The table shows 160,000 or so clones, with over 75% occurring only once. The sample taken for sequencing was PBMCs. These receptors were obtained from a young woman in good health and CMV-seronegative.

V is TRBV30 and J is TRBJ2-7, with D perhaps TRBD2 (6 bases). This CDR3 has 12 amino acids. Deletions cut 0 bases from V and 4 bases from J, with 7 bases between. In germline, CDR1 is GTSNPN, CDR2 SVGIG (reference sequence). The CDR3 DNA is TGTGCCTGGAGTGTCGCGGGATACGAGCAGTACTTC. Amino acids: CAWSVAGYEQYF.

V and J are TRBV6-6 and TRBJ2-3, with TRBD2 identical over 10 bases. This CDR3 has 16 amino acids. Per germline, CDR1 MNHNY and CDR2 SVGAGI (reference sequence). Trimming removed 5 bases from V and 2 bases from J; junction bases left unmatched: 7. The CDR3 DNA reads TGTGCCAGCAGTCGTCGTGGGACTAGCGACACAGATACGCAGTATTTT. Residues: CASSRRGTSDTDTQYF.

The V and J genes are TRBV6-6 and TRBJ1-5; 7 bases match TRBD1. Trimming took 6 bases from V and 7 from J; bases not matched to a gene: 9. CDR1 and CDR2 from the germline V gene are MNHNY and SVGAGI (reference sequence). The CDR3 loop spans 14 amino acids. The CDR3 sequence: CASRPTGKGQPQHF. DNA for the CDR3: TGTGCCAGCAGGCCGACAGGGAAGGGACAGCCCCAGCATTTT.

This sequence joins TRBV5-1 and TRBJ1-3, with D uncertain. Germline assignment: CDR1 SGHRS and CDR2 YFSETQ. This CDR3 is built from 14 residues. V was trimmed by 4 bases and J by 3 bases, leaving 11 bases between them. This CDR3 reads CASSPSGVGNTIYF. As DNA, the CDR3 is TGCGCCAGCAGCCCCTCGGGAGTTGGAAACACCATATATTTT.

The rearrangement joins TRBV19 to TRBJ1-2; the match to TRBD1 covers 8 bases. The CDR3 contains 14 residues. The trim removed 1 base at V and 4 bases at J, leaving 2 bases unmatched. CDR1 is LNHDA, CDR2 SQIVND, per germline (reference sequence). DNA of the CDR3: TGTGCCAGTAGTATAGTAACAGGGGGCTATGGCTACACCTTC. This encodes CASSIVTGGYGYTF.

The chain joins TRBV28 to TRBJ2-5; D remains ambiguous. The last part of the DNA fits TRBJ2-7 better; the J call may be wrong. CDR1 is MDHEN, CDR2 SYDVKM, per germline. The CDR3 is 11 residues long. The CDR3 region is CASSSNYEQYF. As DNA, the CDR3 is TGTGCCAGCAGCTCTAATTACGAGCAGTACTTC.

V usage is TRBV5-1 and J usage is TRBJ2-5, with a tentative D call TRBD1 (6 bases). Trimming left V 2 bases short and J 3 bases short, with 8 bases between. Germline V gene lookup returns CDR1 SGHRS and CDR2 YFSETQ. The CDR3 is made up of 13 amino acids. The CDR3 sequence is CASSLQGEETQYF. The CDR3 nucleotides read TGCGCCAGCAGCTTACAGGGAGAAGAGACCCAGTACTTC.

The J gene is TRBJ2-2, the V gene TRBV2; a possible D gene is TRBD1 (6 bases). Trimming shortened V by 2 bases and J by 7 bases, and 14 bases separated the two germline ends. This CDR3 is 15 amino acids long. The V gene's germline CDR1 is SNHLY and CDR2 FYNNEI. CDR3 coding DNA: TGTGCCAGCAGTGAATTAACAGGGAGCGGCGGGGAGCTGTTTTTT. Protein: CASSELTGSGGELFF. The full variable domain, completed using reference TRBV2 and TRBJ2-2, is EPEVTQTPSHQVTQMGQEVILRCVPISNHLYFYWYRQILGQKVEFLVSFYNNEISEKSEIFDDQFSVERPDGSNFTLKIRSTKLEDSAMYFCASSELTGSGGELFFGEGSRLTVL.

The chain uses TRBV15 and TRBJ2-5; D ambiguous. The CDR3 contains 12 residues. CDR1 LNHNV and CDR2 YYDKDF come from the germline V gene (reference sequence). The V end was cut by 8 bases, the J end by 2 bases, with 9 bases between. The CDR3 sequence: CATSTAQETQYF. The CDR3 bases are TGTGCCACCTCCACAGCACAAGAGACCCAGTACTTC.

The rearrangement joins TRBV28 to TRBJ1-1, with a tentative D call TRBD1 (5 bases). V lost 8 bases to trimming and J lost 8 bases, with 15 bases between them. This CDR3 spans 12 amino acids. CDR1 is MDHEN, CDR2 SYDVKM, per germline. The CDR3 region is CASWGRSAEAFF. The CDR3 coding sequence is TGTGCCAGCTGGGGCCGATCGGCCGAAGCTTTCTTT.

This clone was seen once. The chain joins TRBV30 to TRBJ1-6; 7 bases map to TRBD1. CDR1 GTSNPN and CDR2 SVGIG come from the germline V gene (reference sequence). With V trimmed by 7 bases and J by 10 bases, 13 bases remained unmatched. This CDR3 is built from 14 residues. CDR3 loop: CAFLGQSGGSPLHF. The CDR3 coding sequence is TGTGCCTTTCTAGGGCAGTCAGGGGGGTCACCCCTCCACTTT.

The chain is built from TRBV5-1 and TRBJ2-5, with TRBD1 matching 7 bases. The J call is doubtful: the DNA matches TRBJ2-7 better. CDR1 and CDR2 from the germline V gene are SGHRS and YFSETQ. There are 17 residues in the CDR3. The CDR3 reads CASSRNPPGTEDYEQYF. The DNA of the CDR3 is TGCGCCAGCAGCCGTAACCCTCCCGGGACAGAAGACTACGAGCAGTACTTC.

The CDR3 DNA reads as TGTGCCAGCAGTTTATCTTCCGCTGGAAACACCATATATTTT. Its protein product is CASSLSSAGNTIYF. The genes are TRBV28 and TRBJ1-3; D gene uncertain. Germline V lookup: CDR1 MDHEN, CDR2 SYDVKM. V shed 1 base and J shed 2 bases, with 6 bases lying between them. The CDR3 spans 14 residues.

This clone is a singleton in its sample. The chain has TRBV28 and TRBJ2-3; D may be TRBD1 (6 bases). Germline V lookup: CDR1 MDHEN, CDR2 SYDVKM. The CDR3 totals 16 residues. Trimming removed 6 bases from V and 2 bases from J, with 18 bases in between. The CDR3 nucleotides read TGTGCCAGCAGCCCCTACGAAGGGGGAACCACAGATACGCAGTATTTT. Translation: CASSPYEGGTTDTQYF. The variable domain in full, with the rest retrieved from reference TRBV28 and TRBJ2-3, is DVKVTQSSRYLVKRTGEKVFLECVQDMDHENMFWYRQDPGLGLRLIYFSYDVKMKEKGDIPEGYSVSREKKERFSLILESASTNQTSMYLCASSPYEGGTTDTQYFGPGTRLTVL.

The CDR3 here is CASSLDRADYEQYF. CDR3 nucleotides: TGCGCCAGCAGCCTCGACAGAGCTGACTACGAGCAGTACTTC. The chain is built from TRBV5-1 and TRBJ2-7, with a possible D match to TRBD1 (5 bases). CDR3 length: 14 amino acids. The germline CDR1 and CDR2 sequences are SGHRS and YFSETQ. Between the trimmed V and J ends, which lost 4 bases and 3 bases, there was a span of 14 bases.

This clone was seen only a few times. This chain connects TRBV6-1 to TRBJ1-1, with D possibly being TRBD1 (5 bases). Trimming took 11 bases from V and 4 from J, leaving 20 bases between them. CDR1 is MNHNS, CDR2 SASEGT, per germline. The CDR3 has 14 amino acids. Here the CDR3 reads CAGNSRAGTTEAFF. The CDR3 DNA follows: TGTGCCGGGAACTCCAGGGCGGGGACCACTGAAGCTTTCTTT.

The V call is TRBV13, the J call TRBJ2-7, with D perhaps matching TRBD2 (6 bases). From germline, CDR1 is PRHDT and CDR2 FYEKMQ (reference sequence). The CDR3 spans 14 residues. The V and J ends lost 4 bases and 0 bases respectively, with 10 bases between them. For the CDR3, the DNA is TGTGCCAGCAGCTGGAGTAGCGGCTCCTACGAGCAGTACTTC. Amino acid sequence: CASSWSSGSYEQYF. Together with reference TRBV13 and TRBJ2-7, the CDR3 gives the full variable domain: AAGVIQSPRHLIKEKRETATLKCYPIPRHDTVYWYQQGPGQDPQFLISFYEKMQSDKGSIPDRFSAQQFSDYHSELNMSSLELGDSALYFCASSWSSGSYEQYFGPGTRLTVT.

The chain has TRBV5-8 and TRBJ1-5; TRBD1 matches at 7 bases. V dropped 0 bases and J dropped 4; count of bases not matched to a gene: 4. The CDR3 loop spans 15 amino acids. CDR1 is SGHTS and CDR2 is YDEGEE in the germline V gene. The CDR3 reads CASSLGDSPNQPQHF. The CDR3 coding sequence is TGTGCCAGCAGCTTGGGGGACAGCCCAAATCAGCCCCAGCATTTT.

Note on this clone: An end of the junction differs from the germline gene, which may be a read error. The V gene is TRBV7-7, the J gene TRBJ1-2, with TRBD1 matching over 7 bases. CDR3 length equals 13 residues. The germline CDR1 and CDR2 sequences are SSHAT and FNYEAQ (reference sequence). CDR3 DNA sequence: TGTGCTAGCAGCTCGGGACAGCACTATGGCTACACCTTC. Translation gives CASSSGQHYGYTF.

This CDR3 is CASSFNEGNGYTF. DNA for the CDR3: TGCGCCAGCAGCTTCAATGAGGGAAATGGCTACACCTTC. V usage is TRBV5-1 and J usage is TRBJ1-2; no clear D. CDR3 length: 13 residues. In germline, CDR1 is SGHRS, CDR2 YFSETQ. Trimming took 2 bases from V and 6 from J, leaving 11 bases between them.

Comment on this clone: The same CDR3 can be traced to other DNA sequences in this sample. The rearrangement uses TRBV5-1 and TRBJ2-5; TRBD1 agrees at 9 bases. Germline V CDR1 and CDR2: SGHRS, YFSETQ. V shed 2 bases, J shed 2 bases, and the junction held 1 base outside the gene matches. The CDR3 consists of 14 residues. In DNA, the CDR3 is TGCGCCAGCAGCTTAGGACAGGGGCAAGAGACCCAGTACTTC. Its protein product is CASSLGQGQETQYF.

This clone was counted between two and nine times. The rearrangement links TRBV28 to TRBJ2-1, with TRBD2 matching over 9 bases. This CDR3 is built from 15 residues. Germline V gene data show CDR1 as MDHEN and CDR2 as SYDVKM. The trim removed 6 bases at V and 8 bases at J, leaving 11 bases unmatched. CDR3 residues: CASSPGTSWGDEQFF. The CDR3 region has the DNA TGTGCCAGCAGCCCCGGGACTAGCTGGGGCGATGAGCAGTTCTTC.

The chain recombines TRBV19 with TRBJ1-5, with TRBD1 matching over 8 bases. Germline loops: CDR1 LNHDA, CDR2 SQIVND (reference sequence). With V trimmed by 3 bases and J by 2 bases, 12 bases remained unmatched. The CDR3 spans 18 residues. CDR3 loop: CASSIIGQGLIGNQPQHF. In nucleotides, the CDR3 is TGTGCCAGTAGTATCATCGGACAGGGACTTATTGGCAATCAGCCCCAGCATTTT.

The chain couples TRBV18 to TRBJ2-3; possible D gene TRBD2, 6 bases. Germline V gene lookup returns CDR1 KGHSH and CDR2 LQKENI. The CDR3 length is 15 residues. Deletions cut 0 bases from V and 1 base from J, with 8 bases between. CDR3 in amino acids: CASSPPREGTDTQYF. The CDR3 DNA sequence: TGTGCCAGCTCACCACCCAGGGAGGGCACAGATACGCAGTATTTT.

This clone occurred a few times. This sequence joins TRBV7-2 and TRBJ2-5; weak D call: TRBD1 (5 bases). Trimming stripped 0 bases from V and 9 bases from J, with 14 bases between. The CDR3 runs to 14 residues. The germline V gene encodes CDR1 SGHTA and CDR2 FQGNSA. CDR3 DNA: TGTGCCAGCAGCTTAGCAAAAGGGTCCAGGGCCCAGTACTTC. Its translation: CASSLAKGSRAQYF.

This rearrangement joins TRBV5-6 to TRBJ2-5, with TRBD1 identical over 9 bases. The end of the DNA is better explained by TRBJ2-7, so the J call may be wrong. There are 14 residues in the CDR3. Germline assignment: CDR1 SGHDT and CDR2 YYEEEE. CDR3 in DNA: TGTGCCAGCAGCATGCCGGGACAGGGCTACGAGCAGTACTTC. This translates into CASSMPGQGYEQYF.

On this clone itself: Sequence at one end of the junction differs from germline and may be a read error. This chain uses TRBV7-9 with TRBJ2-1; D remains unclear. Germline CDR1 and CDR2: SEHNR and FQNEAQ (reference sequence). The CDR3 covers 16 residues. This CDR3 reads CSSSPKRRLSYNEQFF. The CDR3 bases are TGTTCCAGCAGCCCCAAGAGGCGACTTTCTTACAATGAGCAGTTCTTC.

The chain uses TRBV27 and TRBJ1-6, with D possibly TRBD1 on 6 matching bases. This CDR3 contains 14 residues. V lost 8 bases to trimming and J lost 7 bases, with 15 bases between them. The germline V gene has CDR1 MNHEY and CDR2 SMNVEV (reference sequence). The CDR3 DNA reads as TGTGCCAGCCTTCCTACGAGGGGGAATTCACCCCTCCACTTT. Residues: CASLPTRGNSPLHF.

This chain joins TRBV29-1 and TRBJ2-1, with 11 nucleotides matching TRBD1. The CDR3 has 13 residues. CDR1 and CDR2 (germline): SQVTM, ANQGSEA. V was clipped by 7 bases and J by 6 bases; unmatched bases: 5. The CDR3 bases are TGCAGCGATTGGGACAGGGGGGCCAATGAGCAGTTCTTC. Amino acid sequence: CSDWDRGANEQFF.

The rearrangement joins TRBV2 to TRBJ1-2; a weak D match, TRBD1 (5 bases). Germline V gene sequence: CDR1 SNHLY, CDR2 FYNNEI. The V and J ends lost 2 bases and 0 bases respectively, with 7 bases between them. This CDR3 comprises 14 residues. In DNA, the CDR3 is TGTGCCAGCAGTGAACAGGGCTCTAACTATGGCTACACCTTC. Its protein product is CASSEQGSNYGYTF. Full variable domain (outside the CDR3, taken from reference TRBV2 and TRBJ1-2): EPEVTQTPSHQVTQMGQEVILRCVPISNHLYFYWYRQILGQKVEFLVSFYNNEISEKSEIFDDQFSVERPDGSNFTLKIRSTKLEDSAMYFCASSEQGSNYGYTFGSGTRLTVV.

CDR3 nucleotide sequence: TGCGCCAGCAGCGAGGGACAGGGGTACACCATATATTTT. As protein: CASSEGQGYTIYF. This chain uses TRBV5-1 with TRBJ1-3; 10 positions agree with TRBD1. With V trimmed by 4 bases and J by 8 bases, 3 bases remained unmatched. This CDR3 has 13 amino acids. The germline V gene encodes CDR1 SGHRS and CDR2 YFSETQ. Filled out from reference TRBV5-1 and TRBJ1-3, the complete variable domain reads KAGVTQTPRYLIKTRGQQVTLSCSPISGHRSVSWYQQTPGQGLQFLFEYFSETQRNKGNFPGRFSGRQFSNSRSEMNVSTLELGDSALYLCASSEGQGYTIYFGEGSWLTVV.

This chain links TRBV29-1 with TRBJ2-5, with 8 bases identical to TRBD1. This CDR3 has 12 amino acids. V was pared by 7 bases and J by 4 bases, with 5 bases of the junction left unmatched. Germline loops: CDR1 SQVTM, CDR2 ANQGSEA. The CDR3 sequence is CSARGTGETQYF. The CDR3 region has the DNA TGCAGCGCTCGTGGGACAGGAGAGACCCAGTACTTC. Full variable domain (missing parts from reference TRBV29-1 and TRBJ2-5): SAVISQKPSRDICQRGTSLTIQCQVDSQVTMMFWYRQQPGQSLTLIATANQGSEATYESGFVIDKFPISRPNLTFSTLTVSNMSPEDSSIYLCSARGTGETQYFGPGTRLLVL.